This T cell receptor beta chain was documented in a study of early T cells in non-severe SARS-CoV-2 infection listed by TCRdb under 2021. A note on the overall study: Because TCR sequencing was done on bulk RNA from unsorted whole blood, the alpha and beta chains could not be paired. Overall study results and their limits: VDJdb matching was skewed toward anti-spike CD8 responses, so virus-specific expansions were likely underestimated and private and CD4 specificities were missed.

Regarding this clonotype: This receptor's antigen is unknown. No qualities accompany the bases; no much larger clone lies one base away.

The CDR3 sequence holds 17 residues, the cysteine and phenylalanine included. The read is trimmed to its CDR3 DNA, 51 bases read in frame from base 1. Trimming costs V 4 bases and J 3 bases, and their ends lie 19 bases apart. Via the germline V gene (reference sequence), CDR1 is LNHDA and CDR2 SQIVND. The study was a case-control design nested within a healthcare worker cohort in London, UK, with weekly nasopharyngeal swab PCR tests and blood sampling. Healthcare workers were enrolled in the week of the UK lockdown, from 23 to 31 March 2020, and were followed every week for up to roughly 16 weeks. Libraries were built with 5' RACE. TCRdb lists the instrument as NextSeq 500. Unique molecular identifiers were attached to individual cDNA molecules in the TCR library protocol so that sequencing error and PCR bias could be corrected. TCR alpha and beta chains were both sequenced, and the abundances of alpha and beta sequences in each sample were closely correlated with each other. As for the authors' bioinformatics: Decombinator V4 was used to annotate the V gene, J gene and CDR3 of the TCR sequences. TCRs were defined as expanded if a significant change between any two time points was detected under a Poisson model with p below 0.0001. TCR abundances were normalised to the total number of TCRs sequenced in each sample and reported as counts per million. MAIT TCRs were defined by TRAV1-2 paired with TRAJ12, TRAJ20 or TRAJ33, and iNKT TCRs by TRAV10 paired with TRAJ18. VDJdb, accessed 1 November 2021, was searched for CMV, EBV and SARS-CoV-2 annotated TCRs, excluding TCRs annotated for multiple antigens. TCRdb passed the public sequencing reads through fastp at Q25 and MiXCR, retaining productive beta sequences. Entries are consolidated by CDR3 protein sequence, retaining the most common genes and DNA. TCRdb's processing, not the study's, gives the V and J calls here. This sample gives some 53,000 distinct CDR3 sequences in total; over 7% of them show up just once. Of the sample, around a tenth falls within the top ten clones.

Sequencing input: whole blood. This chain joins TRBV19 to TRBJ2-4, with a weak D call of TRBD2 (7 bases match). This clonotype was obtained from an adult who was a healthcare worker with PCR-confirmed SARS-CoV-2 infection or an uninfected control (not recorded which). Read as DNA, the sequence is TGTGCCAGTAGTAGTAGGGGGAGGGCCGATGTCAAAAACATTCAGTACTTC. This encodes CASSSRGRADVKNIQYF.